The rows below give T cell receptor beta chains drawn from one sample of a study of neurological immune-mediated disorders. TCRdb independently ran MiXCR on the 5' RACE reads; one entry per CDR3 protein. This sample has 45,000 to 65,000 distinct CDR3 sequences, with around 3.4% found just once. Material: PBMCs. The origin of the receptors is a middle-aged man with multiple sclerosis. The CDR3 runs from the conserved cysteine through the conserved F or W.

cdr3_aa: CASSLINREAFF; cdr3_length: 12; j_call: TRBJ1-1; v_call: TRBV7-9
cdr3_aa: CASTPSGKVSEQYF; cdr3_length: 14; j_call: TRBJ2-7; v_call: TRBV12-3/TRBV12-4
cdr3_aa: CASSQESGGHGYTF; cdr3_length: 14; j_call: TRBJ1-2; v_call: TRBV3-1
cdr3_aa: CSASPGSSGANVLTF; cdr3_length: 15; j_call: TRBJ2-6; v_call: TRBV20-1
cdr3_aa: CASSLVAGENSPINF; cdr3_length: 15; j_call: TRBJ1-6; v_call: TRBV7-2
cdr3_aa: CASSSGQDQPQHF; cdr3_length: 13; j_call: TRBJ1-5; v_call: TRBV18
cdr3_aa: CSVKRETQYF; cdr3_length: 10; j_call: TRBJ2-5; v_call: TRBV20-1
cdr3_aa: CSASSPGFGLVSTDTQYF; cdr3_length: 18; j_call: TRBJ2-3; v_call: TRBV20-1
cdr3_aa: CASSEVEDGYTF; cdr3_length: 12; j_call: TRBJ1-2; v_call: TRBV2
cdr3_aa: CASSPYLTSGIDTQYF; cdr3_length: 16; j_call: TRBJ2-3; v_call: TRBV5-1
cdr3_aa: CRTPDSFDIQYF; cdr3_length: 12; j_call: TRBJ2-4; v_call: TRBV20-1
cdr3_aa: CSARGFGSSYNEQFF; cdr3_length: 15; j_call: TRBJ2-1; v_call: TRBV20-1
cdr3_aa: CAITLRVYGYTF; cdr3_length: 12; j_call: TRBJ1-2; v_call: TRBV7-9
cdr3_aa: CSAPATYNSPLHF; cdr3_length: 13; j_call: TRBJ1-6; v_call: TRBV20-1
cdr3_aa: CASSLGGQGHGYTF; cdr3_length: 14; j_call: TRBJ1-2; v_call: TRBV7-2
cdr3_aa: CASSHYTGAITDTQYF; cdr3_length: 16; j_call: TRBJ2-3; v_call: TRBV3-1
cdr3_aa: CASTATVQGKYNEQFF; cdr3_length: 16; j_call: TRBJ2-1; v_call: TRBV12-3/TRBV12-4
cdr3_aa: CASSQGPGRNTGELFF; cdr3_length: 16; j_call: TRBJ2-2; v_call: TRBV3-1
cdr3_aa: CASSRQGHTGELFF; cdr3_length: 14; j_call: TRBJ2-2; v_call: TRBV28
cdr3_aa: CASGQGKGETQYF; cdr3_length: 13; j_call: TRBJ2-5; v_call: TRBV7-3
cdr3_aa: CASQVGGTVNTGELFF; cdr3_length: 16; j_call: TRBJ2-2; v_call: TRBV10-1
cdr3_aa: CASRPTGGAGEKLFF; cdr3_length: 15; j_call: TRBJ1-4; v_call: TRBV7-9
cdr3_aa: CASSQLPTAANSPLHF; cdr3_length: 16; j_call: TRBJ1-6; v_call: TRBV4-1
cdr3_aa: CASSLGGQTDTQYF; cdr3_length: 14; j_call: TRBJ2-3; v_call: TRBV11-3
cdr3_aa: CSAGGGSYNSPLHF; cdr3_length: 14; j_call: TRBJ1-6; v_call: TRBV20-1
cdr3_aa: CASTASDQPQHF; cdr3_length: 12; j_call: TRBJ1-5; v_call: TRBV28
cdr3_aa: CASSRTGVDEQYF; cdr3_length: 13; j_call: TRBJ2-7; v_call: TRBV12-3/TRBV12-4
cdr3_aa: CASSYAGQPQNF; cdr3_length: 12; j_call: TRBJ1-5; v_call: TRBV6-5
cdr3_aa: CASSLGTSALFVF; cdr3_length: 13; j_call: TRBJ2-1; v_call: TRBV12-3/TRBV12-4
cdr3_aa: CATSRDRGIYSNQPQNF; cdr3_length: 17; j_call: TRBJ1-5; v_call: TRBV15
cdr3_aa: CASSQDRGILSNQPQHF; cdr3_length: 17; j_call: TRBJ1-5; v_call: TRBV4-1
cdr3_aa: CASSLMAGVSWETQYF; cdr3_length: 16; j_call: TRBJ2-5; v_call: TRBV7-2
cdr3_aa: CASRPPGNYGYTF; cdr3_length: 13; j_call: TRBJ1-2; v_call: TRBV12-3/TRBV12-4
cdr3_aa: CASSPGGQGASYEQYF; cdr3_length: 16; j_call: TRBJ2-7; v_call: TRBV12-3/TRBV12-4
cdr3_aa: CSVEPPGNTEAFF; cdr3_length: 13; j_call: TRBJ1-1; v_call: TRBV29-1
cdr3_aa: CASTMGTDTQYF; cdr3_length: 12; j_call: TRBJ2-3; v_call: TRBV2
cdr3_aa: CASSQGRAFSNQPQHF; cdr3_length: 16; j_call: TRBJ1-5; v_call: TRBV3-1
cdr3_aa: CSANTGMGQPQHF; cdr3_length: 13; j_call: TRBJ1-5; v_call: TRBV20-1
cdr3_aa: CASSHTAIQWSRTAYSGANVLTF; cdr3_length: 23; j_call: TRBJ2-6; v_call: TRBV4-1
cdr3_aa: CSARNRLVLETQYF; cdr3_length: 14; j_call: TRBJ2-5; v_call: TRBV29-1
cdr3_aa: CASSVSVNTEAFF; cdr3_length: 13; j_call: TRBJ1-1; v_call: TRBV9
cdr3_aa: CASSSSASRFYEQYF; cdr3_length: 15; j_call: TRBJ2-7; v_call: TRBV5-5
cdr3_aa: CASSQEGRGVNQPQNF; cdr3_length: 16; j_call: TRBJ1-5; v_call: TRBV4-1
cdr3_aa: CASRLSSDRYNEQFF; cdr3_length: 15; j_call: TRBJ2-1; v_call: TRBV3-1
cdr3_aa: CASSQLQQGGTDTQYF; cdr3_length: 16; j_call: TRBJ2-3; v_call: TRBV4-1
cdr3_aa: CASSLPFTDTQYF; cdr3_length: 13; j_call: TRBJ2-3; v_call: TRBV7-2
cdr3_aa: CASSQDLTQYF; cdr3_length: 11; j_call: TRBJ2-5; v_call: TRBV3-1
cdr3_aa: CASTEGGWTYNEQFF; cdr3_length: 15; j_call: TRBJ2-1; v_call: TRBV6-2/TRBV6-3
cdr3_aa: CAISGGGKQETQYF; cdr3_length: 14; j_call: TRBJ2-5; v_call: TRBV10-3
cdr3_aa: CASSFYVGFGGANTGELFF; cdr3_length: 19; j_call: TRBJ2-2; v_call: TRBV11-3
cdr3_aa: CASSLASEDNEQFF; cdr3_length: 14; j_call: TRBJ2-1; v_call: TRBV12-3/TRBV12-4
cdr3_aa: CATSRDLDRGHGYTF; cdr3_length: 15; j_call: TRBJ1-2; v_call: TRBV15
cdr3_aa: CASSPIVGEQFF; cdr3_length: 12; j_call: TRBJ2-1; v_call: TRBV6-2/TRBV6-3
cdr3_aa: CASSPPGGTGNTEAFF; cdr3_length: 16; j_call: TRBJ1-1; v_call: TRBV18
cdr3_aa: CSARDLGQGDEQYF; cdr3_length: 14; j_call: TRBJ2-7; v_call: TRBV20-1
cdr3_aa: CASSLSLGQPQHF; cdr3_length: 13; j_call: TRBJ1-5; v_call: TRBV7-7
cdr3_aa: CASSPAPLGITDTQYF; cdr3_length: 16; j_call: TRBJ2-3; v_call: TRBV5-1